Presented here are 21 T cell receptor beta chains from one specimen sequenced in a study of blood T cells in healthy people across ages. The second PCR ran roughly 7 to 11 cycles with a sample-barcoded 5' primer and J-beta primers. A single record per CDR3 protein comes from TCRdb applying MiXCR to the 5' RACE reads. Here the sample spans about 730,000 distinct CDR3 sequences, about 42% being singletons. Sequences were obtained from blood. These receptors all stem from a woman aged 60 to 75 in good health.

This clonotype was seen more than once but under ten times. This chain connects TRBV28 to TRBJ1-5, with D tentatively TRBD1 (6 bases). Germline V lookup: CDR1 MDHEN, CDR2 SYDVKM. The CDR3 spans 14 residues. V was shortened by 2 bases and J by 3 bases, with 8 bases between the two germline ends. The CDR3 sequence: CASSLGDTNQPQHF. The CDR3 DNA follows: TGTGCCAGCAGTTTAGGGGACACCAATCAGCCCCAGCATTTT.

The chain has TRBV29-1 and TRBJ2-5, with a possible D match to TRBD2 (5 bases). CDR1 is SQVTM and CDR2 is ANQGSEA in the germline V gene. The CDR3 is 13 residues long. The V end lost 5 bases, the J end lost 1 base, and 11 bases lay between the germline ends. The CDR3: CSVTPGSQETQYF. As DNA, the CDR3 is TGCAGCGTTACTCCGGGATCCCAAGAGACCCAGTACTTC.

This clonotype was picked up a small number of times. V gene TRBV10-2 combines with J gene TRBJ2-3, with 12 bases identical to TRBD2. V trimming: 4 bases; J trimming: 1 base; junction bases outside the gene matches: 6. The germline CDR1 and CDR2 sequences are WSHSY and SAAADI. There are 17 residues in the CDR3. The CDR3 DNA is TGCGCCAGCAGTGGCCCGACTAGCGGGGGTGGCACAGATACGCAGTATTTT. Its protein product is CASSGPTSGGGTDTQYF.

In its sample, this clonotype was seen a few times. The chain combines TRBV10-3 with TRBJ1-5; D unresolved. The CDR3 is made up of 15 amino acids. The V and J ends lost 0 bases and 1 base respectively, with 7 bases between them. Germline V CDR1 and CDR2: ENHRY, SYGVKD. The CDR3 sequence is CAISESVGSNQPQHF. For the CDR3, the DNA is TGTGCCATCAGTGAGTCAGTGGGAAGCAATCAGCCCCAGCATTTT.

The chain has TRBV29-1 and TRBJ2-7; the D gene is possibly TRBD2 (5 bases). Germline CDR1 SQVTM, CDR2 ANQGSEA. The CDR3 is made up of 11 amino acids. Trimming left V 6 bases short and J 3 bases short, with 9 bases between. As DNA, the CDR3 is TGCAGCGTCTCCGGGAACTACGAGCAGTACTTC. This gives the protein CSVSGNYEQYF.

CDR3 coding DNA: TGCGCCAGCAGCCAAGACTGGGGAGAACACACCTTC. The encoded protein is CASSQDWGEHTF. The chain uses TRBV4-1 and TRBJ1-2, with D uncertain. CDR1 is MGHRA and CDR2 is YSYEKL in the germline V gene. The CDR3 length is 12 residues. V was shortened by 0 bases and J by 12 bases, with 11 bases between the two germline ends.

This clonotype came up a few times. The chain is built from TRBV3-1 and TRBJ1-6; 7 nucleotides agree with TRBD1. The CDR3 is made up of 12 amino acids. Germline V gene sequence: CDR1 LGHDT, CDR2 YNNKEL (reference sequence). The V and J ends lost 4 bases and 17 bases, in that order; junction bases with no gene match: 8. CDR3 region: CASSPTGALIHF. The DNA for the CDR3 is TGTGCCAGCAGCCCAACAGGGGCGCTGATCCACTTT.

The rearrangement joins TRBV24-1 to TRBJ2-7; 13 bases align to TRBD2. V shed 2 bases and J 4 bases; nucleotides not matched to a gene: 7. CDR3 length: 17 amino acids. The germline V gene encodes CDR1 KGHDR and CDR2 SFDVKD. As DNA, the CDR3 is TGTGCCACCAGTGATTCCCAACTAGCGGGAGGGCCTTACGAGCAGTACTTC. It codes for CATSDSQLAGGPYEQYF.

With regard to this clonotype: This may come from a read error, since a much larger clone is one base off. J is TRBJ1-1 and V is TRBV6-2 or TRBV6-3; D is unresolved. The germline V gene has CDR1 MNHEY and CDR2 SVGEGT. The CDR3 is made up of 12 amino acids. The CDR3 coding sequence is TGTGCCAGCAATTACTTGAACACTGAAGCTTTCTTT. Translated, it gives CASNYLNTEAFF.

This clonotype was found once. One base away lies a much larger clone, so this may be a sequencing read error. The CDR3: CSVEGTRVDTQYF. In DNA form, the CDR3 reads TGCAGCGTTGAGGGAACTAGGGTGGATACGCAGTATTTT. The J gene is TRBJ2-3, the V gene TRBV29-1; a possible D gene is TRBD2 (5 bases). Per germline, CDR1 SQVTM and CDR2 ANQGSEA. This CDR3 contains 13 residues. The V gene lost 3 bases and the J gene lost 6 bases, with 13 bases spanning the gap.

This sequence joins TRBV6-6 and TRBJ1-2; weak D call: TRBD1 (5 bases). Deletions cut 8 bases from V and 2 bases from J, with 9 bases between. Germline V lookup: CDR1 MNHNY, CDR2 SVGAGI (reference sequence). The CDR3 runs 12 residues. The CDR3: CASDSGNYGYTF. The CDR3 nucleotides read TGTGCCAGCGACTCAGGGAACTATGGCTACACCTTC.

This sequence joins TRBV6-1 and TRBJ2-3; perhaps TRBD1 as D (5 bases). Per germline, CDR1 MNHNS and CDR2 SASEGT. The CDR3 runs to 12 residues. Trimming took 6 bases from V and 1 from J, leaving 5 bases between them. The CDR3 sequence: CASRTGTDTQYF. The CDR3, as DNA: TGTGCCAGCAGGACAGGCACAGATACGCAGTATTTT.

The rearrangement links TRBV4-3 to TRBJ1-5, with D unresolved. The CDR3 is 13 amino acids. Trimming took off 5 bases at V and 5 bases at J, with 10 bases between the two ends. Germline V gene sequence: CDR1 LGHNA, CDR2 YSLEER. The DNA for the CDR3 is TGCGCCAGCAGCAAAAAAGAGGATCAGCCCCAGCATTTT. Protein sequence: CASSKKEDQPQHF.

This chain joins TRBV24-1 and TRBJ2-5; D remains unclear. The CDR3 is 17 amino acids. V shed 4 bases and J shed 1 base, with 18 bases lying between them. CDR1 and CDR2 (germline): KGHDR, SFDVKD. In DNA, the CDR3 is TGTGCCACCAGTGACCGGACCATCACCGGTGGCCAAGAGACCCAGTACTTC. The encoded protein is CATSDRTITGGQETQYF.

The gene calls are TRBV5-5 and TRBJ2-3, with unresolved D. The CDR3 covers 15 residues. V lost 2 bases and J lost 0, with 10 bases in between. Germline V CDR1 and CDR2: SGHKS, YYEKEE (reference sequence). This CDR3 reads CASSFERPSTDTQYF. As DNA, the CDR3 is TGTGCCAGCAGCTTTGAACGGCCAAGCACAGATACGCAGTATTTT.

The table lists this clonotype with a few counts. CDR3 region: CASSLTSGVPDTQYF. The CDR3 DNA is TGTGCCAGCAGCCTGACTAGCGGGGTCCCAGATACGCAGTATTTT. The chain employs TRBV27 and TRBJ2-3; 11 positions match TRBD2. The germline V gene encodes CDR1 MNHEY and CDR2 SMNVEV (reference sequence). This CDR3 is built from 15 residues. V was clipped by 6 bases and J by 4 bases; unmatched bases: 6.

In regard to this clonotype: This may come from a read error, since a much larger clone is one base off. This chain links TRBV29-1 with TRBJ2-5; the match to TRBD1 covers 8 bases. Germline V gene lookup returns CDR1 SQVTM and CDR2 ANQGSEA. The CDR3 runs 13 residues. CDR3 nucleotides: TGCAGCGTTCAAGACAGGGGAGGAGAGGCCCAGTACTTC. Translating gives CSVQDRGGEAQYF.

The V gene is TRBV12-3 or TRBV12-4, the J gene TRBJ2-7; TRBD2 agrees at 8 bases. With V trimmed by 7 bases and J by 4 bases, 9 bases remained unmatched. This CDR3 is 14 amino acids long. The CDR3 spells CASTAGTSEYEQYF. In DNA form, the CDR3 reads TGTGCCAGCACCGCCGGGACTAGTGAGTACGAGCAGTACTTC.

J is TRBJ1-5 and V is TRBV2; a weak D match, TRBD1 (5 bases). V lost 3 bases, J lost 8 bases, and 14 bases lay in between. This CDR3 has 14 amino acids. Germline CDR1 and CDR2: SNHLY and FYNNEI. The CDR3 nucleotides are TGTGCCAGCAGTGAGGGGGACCTTTATGAGCCCCAGCATTTT. Protein sequence: CASSEGDLYEPQHF.

The chain combines TRBV6-5 with TRBJ2-5, with D possibly TRBD1 on 5 matching bases. CDR3 length: 11 amino acids. CDR1 and CDR2 (germline): MNHEY, SVGAGI. V shed 6 bases and J shed 11 bases, with 13 bases lying between them. CDR3 in DNA: TGTGCCAGCAGCAACAGGTGTGAGCAGTACTTC. Its protein product is CASSNRCEQYF.

The DNA of the CDR3 is TGTGCCACCAGTGACTCGGACCCCCTCCCAAACAATGAGCAGTTCTTC. Translated: CATSDSDPLPNNEQFF. The J gene is TRBJ2-1, the V gene TRBV24-1; no firm D call. There are 16 residues in the CDR3. Trimming took off 4 bases at V and 5 bases at J, with 17 bases between the two ends. In germline, CDR1 is KGHDR, CDR2 SFDVKD.